This entry is about one TCR beta chain. Its target is not known. Trimming removed 7 bases from V and 3 bases from J, with 12 bases in between. The CDR3 extends over 13 amino acids. Germline CDR1 and CDR2: MNHNS and SASEGT. Sequenced by immunoSEQ multiplex PCR; TCRdb stores in-frame clones only, minus some. The sample lists 34,000 or so clones; around 89% were seen once. This sample is drawn from a study of regulatory and conventional T cells in RAG deficiency. Study results and limitations: Treg unique TCR beta sequences were approximately 96-fold fewer in Omenn syndrome and CID/AS patients than controls.

These data were also filed under a second study, of regulatory T cells. That report adds: The PCR used 52 TRBV and 13 TRBJ primers.

The sample comprised CD8+ T cells sorted from blood. The J gene is TRBJ1-1, the V gene TRBV6-1; D possibly corresponds to TRBD1 (6 bases). This TCR derives from a human donor in good health. CDR3 coding DNA: TGTGCCAGCAACGGACAGATAGACACTGAAGCTTTCTTT. It codes for CASNGQIDTEAFF.